Listed below are T cell receptor beta chains from one sample, sequenced in a study of CD8 T cells in ankylosing spondylitis. One entry per CDR3 protein, called by TCRdb with MiXCR from the 5' RACE reads. The sample holds 150,000 to 200,000 distinct CDR3 sequences; approximately 32% are singletons and the top ten take 6%. The sequenced material came from synovial fluid, either unsorted or a sorted T cell fraction (not recorded which). The receptors shown here come from a male donor with ankylosing spondylitis. The CDR3 runs from the conserved cysteine through the conserved F or W.

TRBV28	CASSSPGTGVLSNQPQHF
TRBV3-1	CASSQDWPGTAATNEKLFF
TRBV6-1	CASGGGGTGNTIYF
TRBV7-6	CASSLVSAPNTEAFF
TRBV24-1	CATSDARAGELFF
TRBV7-2	CASSLILGSYGYTF
TRBV24-1	CATSDFGDRGKDEQFF
TRBV7-2	CASSGRQGGVYEKLFF
TRBV5-5	CASSGRTTSYNEQFF
TRBV20-1	CSAHSRTYTGELFF
TRBV7-2	CASSLTSHWRDTQYF
TRBV4-2	CASSPRTMVRDEQFF
TRBV7-2	CASSPGGYPEKLFF
TRBV4-3	CASSQTGGAYGYTF
TRBV14	CASSHEVYNSPLHF
TRBV2	CASRRTSGSFTGELFF
TRBV6-2/TRBV6-3	CASNHAVFQETQYF
TRBV5-5	CASSSRLGVLGTEAFF
TRBV3-1	CASSQTTAGYTF
TRBV7-9	CASSPRSTHEQYF
TRBV11-1	CASRSSGRVFNEQFF
TRBV5-1	CASSLQTSTDTQYF
TRBV5-1	CASSLVVREEQYF
TRBV20-1	CSIDRGGVTYEQYF
TRBV20-1	CSATRPLFRYQETQYF
TRBV5-1	CASSLEGSGTGFTGELFF
TRBV3-1	CASSQVISNTGELFF
TRBV24-1	CATSGPGTGGNYEQYF
TRBV12-3/TRBV12-4	CASSLRTSGVYNEQFF
TRBV20-1	CSASLAAGTHNSPLHF
TRBV6-1	CASNRPDGAEQYF
TRBV19	CASSEWGRQGSSGAFF
TRBV7-2	CASSLFGAEQYF
TRBV7-3	CASSLHGAGMKTEAFF
TRBV4-2	CASSQDQRTSNYGYTF
TRBV12-3/TRBV12-4	CASSLSQGAAYEQYF
TRBV20-1	CSARIRGQNTEAFF
TRBV5-8	CASSDWTSGSADTQYF
TRBV7-3	CASSPTPKETQYF
TRBV28	CASRSGGINEQFF
TRBV12-3/TRBV12-4	CASTSGGFWTEAFF
TRBV25-1	CASSELEGSAEAFF
TRBV12-3/TRBV12-4	CASSLGRPDNEQFF
TRBV11-2	CASSLQTSSPYNEQFF
TRBV12-3/TRBV12-4	CASSLEARSSKTFF
TRBV9	CASSVAGRGMNTEAFF
TRBV6-5	CASSSQGIEETQYF
TRBV20-1	CSARTVQPSPHNYGYTF
TRBV6-1	CASCTTSGGYREQFF
TRBV2	CASSEEPYGYTF